Only a few counts were recorded for the clone carrying this TCR beta chain. Its antigen is not known. Isolated RNA was reverse transcribed in full, so expressed TCRB transcripts were sequenced. This table comes from immunoSEQ multiplex PCR, and its TCRdb copy is limited to in-frame clones, with some not included. The sample lists about 130,000 clones, nearly 9.5% occurring once. The data belong to a study of beta chain features in type 1 diabetes. Findings of the study overall: Any HLA effect on TCRB rearrangement was left unresolved by small sub-analyses. TCRB CDR3s from Type 1 diabetes patients were moderately but significantly shorter in all four CD4+ subsets.

The source material was central memory CD4+ T cells from blood. The sequence was collected from a man aged 18-30 years in good health.

The CDR3 DNA sequence: TGTGCCAGTGCCTCGGTCCTTAGCAATCAGCCCCAGCATTTT. This sequence encodes CASASVLSNQPQHF. This sequence joins TRBV19 and TRBJ1-5; D is unclear. In germline, CDR1 is LNHDA, CDR2 SQIVND (reference sequence). The germline V and J ends were trimmed by 8 bases and 0 bases, with 11 bases remaining between them. This CDR3 is 14 amino acids long.